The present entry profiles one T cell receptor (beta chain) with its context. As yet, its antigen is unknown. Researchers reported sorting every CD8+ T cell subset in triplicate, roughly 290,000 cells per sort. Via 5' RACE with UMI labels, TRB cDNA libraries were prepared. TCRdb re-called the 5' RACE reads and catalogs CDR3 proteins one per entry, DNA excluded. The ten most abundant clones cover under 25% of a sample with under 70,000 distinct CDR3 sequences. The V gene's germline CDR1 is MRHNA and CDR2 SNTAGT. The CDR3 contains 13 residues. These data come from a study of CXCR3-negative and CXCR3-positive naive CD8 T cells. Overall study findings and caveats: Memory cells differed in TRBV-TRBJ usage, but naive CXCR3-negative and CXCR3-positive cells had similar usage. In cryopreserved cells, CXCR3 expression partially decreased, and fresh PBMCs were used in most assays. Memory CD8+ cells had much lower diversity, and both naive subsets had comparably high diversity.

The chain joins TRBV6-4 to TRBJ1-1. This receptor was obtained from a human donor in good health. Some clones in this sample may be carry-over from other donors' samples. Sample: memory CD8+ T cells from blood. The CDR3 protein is CASSDGDGTEAFF.